The present TCR beta chain was sequenced within a study of blood T cells in healthy people across ages. Using a J-beta primer mix together with a sample-barcoded 5' primer, a second PCR was run for roughly 6 to 11 cycles. TCRdb called the 5' RACE reads again in MiXCR, with one record for every CDR3 protein. The table records fewer than 800,000 distinct CDR3 sequences, roughly 25% of them present only once. This clonotype was seen only a few times. No conserved phenylalanine or tryptophan is present at the end of the CDR3, so a read error is the likely explanation. The data also belong to a second study, concerning T cells of mothers and their children.

The TCR was taken from a boy aged 5-17 years in good health. Sequencing was performed on blood.

CDR3: CASSQEFPLDRPQYI. The DNA of the CDR3 is TGTGCCAGCAGCCAAGAATTTCCCCTCGACAGGCCCCAGTACATC. J is TRBJ1-2 and V is TRBV4-2, with D tentatively TRBD1 (6 bases). The closer fit of TRBJ2-5 to the DNA end suggests the J call may be wrong. The CDR3 contains 15 residues. Germline CDR1 LGHNA, CDR2 YNFKEQ.